These 6 T cell receptor beta chains were sequenced from one sample in a study of glioma-infiltrating T cells. The iRepertoire nested amplicon-rescue multiplex PCR amplified TCR alpha and beta CDR3s from RNA. Each CDR3 protein is one row after TCRdb ran MiXCR on the multiplex PCR reads. The data contain about 130,000 distinct CDR3 sequences, approximately 24% of them singletons. Sequences were obtained from glioma tissue, nonneoplastic brain tissue, or PBMCs (not recorded which). Receptor source: a human donor with low-grade glioma or glioblastoma, undergoing nonglioma brain surgery, or in good health (not recorded which).

This clonotype was seen many times. This chain links TRBV7-2 with TRBJ1-2; 7 bases align to TRBD1. Germline assignment: CDR1 SGHTA and CDR2 FQGNSA. V trimming: 4 bases; J trimming: 6 bases; junction bases outside the gene matches: 8. This CDR3 has 14 amino acids. The CDR3 region has the DNA TGTGCCAGCAGCTCCTTTCAGGGGGAACATGGCTACACCTTC. Encoded protein: CASSSFQGEHGYTF.

The J gene is TRBJ2-1, the V gene TRBV20-1, with 11 bases that match TRBD2. The CDR3 length is 17 residues. The V segment lost 6 bases and the J segment 4 bases; nucleotides outside the gene matches: 14. Germline loops: CDR1 DFQATT, CDR2 SNEGSKA (reference sequence). The CDR3 coding sequence is TGCAGTGCCAAACCGTTAGTTAGCGGGGGGGCTTACAATGAGCAGTTCTTC. Amino acids: CSAKPLVSGGAYNEQFF.

This clonotype was found many times. The genes are TRBV6-1 and TRBJ2-5, with a weak D call TRBD2 (6 bases). V lost 6 bases and J lost 5, with 16 bases in between. Germline lookup yields CDR1 MNHNS and CDR2 SASEGT. The CDR3 length is 14 residues. The CDR3 coding sequence is TGTGCCAGCAGCTCCACTAGCTTTTTGGAGACCCAGTACTTC. Translated, it gives CASSSTSFLETQYF.

This clonotype has at least ten counts. The gene calls are TRBV27 and TRBJ2-1, with D unclear. CDR3 length: 17 residues. V dropped 4 bases and J dropped 0 bases, with 16 bases sitting between them. CDR1 is MNHEY and CDR2 is SMNVEV in the germline V gene (reference sequence). The chain's CDR3 is CASSSSVGSRSYNEQFF. The CDR3 region has the DNA TGTGCCAGCAGTTCCTCCGTAGGGTCCCGCTCCTACAATGAGCAGTTCTTC.

Ten or more counts support this clonotype. The V call is TRBV24-1, the J call TRBJ1-5; 8 nucleotides agree with TRBD1. The CDR3 extends over 15 amino acids. After removal of 9 bases from V and 7 bases from J, the junction contained 13 bases not matched to a gene. Germline-derived CDR1 and CDR2 are KGHDR and SFDVKD. The CDR3 spells CATPVPGQVRQPQHF. In DNA form, the CDR3 reads TGTGCCACCCCCGTCCCGGGACAGGTTAGACAGCCCCAGCATTTT.

This clonotype was counted a few times. The chain combines TRBV5-1 with TRBJ2-7; no definite D call. V lost 0 bases and J lost 4, with 11 bases in between. The V gene's germline CDR1 is SGHRS and CDR2 YFSETQ. The CDR3 has 14 amino acids. CDR3 nucleotides: TGCGCCAGCAGCTTGGGCCCATCATCATACGAGCAGTACGTC. As protein: CASSLGPSSYEQYV.